Listed below are T cell receptor beta chains from one sample, sequenced in a study of response to subunit inactivated influenza vaccine. TCRdb independently ran MiXCR on the RT-PCR reads; one entry per CDR3 protein. The sample has a few hundred thousand distinct CDR3 sequences; 14% are singletons. The sequences come from PBMCs from blood, collected about 11 days after vaccination. These receptors came from a man aged 45-60 years who received an inactivated influenza vaccine. CDR3s include the opening cysteine and the closing phenylalanine or tryptophan. D genes are given only for firm matches. The size entry is marked missing in some rows and otherwise reads once, few, many or a size class.

D gene,clone size,CDR3 length,V gene,J gene,CDR3 DNA,CDR3 protein
-,many,14,TRBV7-9,TRBJ1-5,TGTGCCAGCAGCTTTCGGGGGAGCAATCAGCCCCAGCATTTT,CASSFRGSNQPQHF
TRBD1,few,15,TRBV27,TRBJ1-6,TGTGCCAGCAGTTCGGGACAGCTCTATAATTCACCCCTCCACTTT,CASSSGQLYNSPLHF
-,-,12,TRBV3-1,TRBJ1-1,TGTGCCAGCAGCCACCCTGAACAAGGCGCTTTCTTT,CASSHPEQGAFF
TRBD1,-,16,TRBV6-2/TRBV6-3,TRBJ1-1,TGTGCCAGCAGTTACCTCTCCGGGACAGTTACCACTGAAGCTTACTTT,CASSYLSGTVTTEAYF
-,-,16,TRBV12-3/TRBV12-4,TRBJ1-6,TGTGCCAGCAGTACAAACCCCAGGGGCTATAATTCACCCCTCCACTTT,CASSTNPRGYNSPLHF
-,few,15,TRBV4-1,TRBJ2-5,TGCGCCAGCAGCCAAGATAGAGGGTACCAAGAGACCCAGTACTTC,CASSQDRGYQETQYF
-,-,14,TRBV12-3/TRBV12-4,TRBJ2-7,TGTGCCAGCAGTTTGTCGGGGCTTGGCTACGAGCAGTACTTC,CASSLSGLGYEQYF
-,many,14,TRBV7-9,TRBJ1-1,TGTGCCAGCAGCCCCATGGACGGGAACACTGAAGCTTTCTTT,CASSPMDGNTEAFF
-,-,14,TRBV11-2,TRBJ2-3,TGTGCCAGCCGTCCCCTGCGGGGGCGTGATACGCAGTATTTT,CASRPLRGRDTQYF
-,few,16,TRBV14,TRBJ2-1,TGTGCCAGCAGCAACCTAGACTACTACTCCTACAATGAGCAGTTCTTC,CASSNLDYYSYNEQFF
TRBD1,few,15,TRBV5-1,TRBJ2-7,TGCGCCAGCAGGACCCTTCCGGACAGGAAAAGCGAGCAGTACTTC,CASRTLPDRKSEQYF
-,-,16,TRBV30,TRBJ1-5,TGTGCCTGGAGTGTAGAAGCTTCCTATAGCAATCAGCCCCGGCATTTT,CAWSVEASYSNQPRHF
-,many,11,TRBV24-1,TRBJ2-2,TGTGCCACCAGTGTCGGCGGGGAGCTGTTTTTT,CATSVGGELFF
-,few,15,TRBV6-8,TRBJ1-5,TGTGCCAGCAGTAGGGGGGACGGTAGCAATCAGCCCCAGCATTTT,CASSRGDGSNQPQHF
-,few,14,TRBV6-5,TRBJ2-7,TGTGCCAGCAGTTACTCCGGGAATAGGGACGAGCAGTACTTC,CASSYSGNRDEQYF
-,-,16,TRBV5-5,TRBJ2-5,TGTGCCAGCAGCTTATCCCCCGCTGGACAGATAGAGACCCAGTACTTC,CASSLSPAGQIETQYF
TRBD1,-,15,TRBV5-5,TRBJ2-5,TGTGCCAGCAGCTTGGTGGACAGGGGATGGGAGACCCAGTACTTC,CASSLVDRGWETQYF
-,-,12,TRBV20-1,TRBJ2-3,TGCAGTGCTAGCAACGTGGGGGATACGCACTATTTT,CSASNVGDTHYF
-,-,15,TRBV7-9,TRBJ1-6,TGTGCCAGCACCGTCGCGGGTAGTGGGAGTTCACCCCTCCACTTT,CASTVAGSGSSPLHF
-,-,17,TRBV4-1,TRBJ2-4,TGCGCCAGCAGCCAATGGTATGAGCTGACAAGTAAAAACATTCAGTACTTC,CASSQWYELTSKNIQYF
-,-,18,TRBV12-3/TRBV12-4,TRBJ2-2,TGTGCCAGCAGTCATATTCGAATACAGGGTGGGAACACCGGGGAGCTGTTTTTT,CASSHIRIQGGNTGELFF
-,-,15,TRBV7-2,TRBJ2-5,TGTGCCAGCAGTTTAGGGGGGGCTCTCCAAGAGACCCAGTACTTC,CASSLGGALQETQYF
TRBD1,-,17,TRBV10-3,TRBJ2-3,TGTGCCATCAGTGCTCCCCCGGACAGGGCCGACACAGATACGCAGTATTTT,CAISAPPDRADTDTQYF
TRBD1,many,14,TRBV10-3,TRBJ1-5,TGTGCCATCAGTGTTGGGACAGGGGAAGATCCCCAGCATTTT,CAISVGTGEDPQHF
-,-,15,TRBV11-3,TRBJ1-5,TGTGCCAGCAACCTCAAGGTCGGAAGAAATCAGCCCCAGCATTTT,CASNLKVGRNQPQHF
-,many,14,TRBV7-9,TRBJ2-3,TGTGCCAGCAGCCGTGGAGGTGGGTCAGATACGCAGTATTTT,CASSRGGGSDTQYF
-,-,14,TRBV24-1,TRBJ2-1,TGTGCCACCAGTGGCGGCGGACCCTACAATGAGCAGTTCTTC,CATSGGGPYNEQFF
-,-,17,TRBV3-1,TRBJ1-1,TGTGCCAGCAGCCAAAAGGGGAATCGGAGTAAGAACACTGAAGCTTTCTTT,CASSQKGNRSKNTEAFF
-,-,14,TRBV10-3,TRBJ2-6,TGTGCCACCCGGGACTTATCTGGGGCCAACGTCCTGACTTTC,CATRDLSGANVLTF
-,few,16,TRBV27,TRBJ2-1,TGTGCCAGCAGGTTGGGCACCGGGACTGCCTACAATGAGCAGTTCTTC,CASRLGTGTAYNEQFF
-,-,16,TRBV10-3,TRBJ2-7,TGTGCCATCAGTGAGGCGTCACGCACAGGGACCTACGAGCAGTACTTC,CAISEASRTGTYEQYF
-,once,14,TRBV20-1,TRBJ2-7,TGCAGTGCTAGAGATATGGGTTTCTCCTACGAGCAGTACTTC,CSARDMGFSYEQYF
-,few,14,TRBV5-1,TRBJ2-2,TGCGCCAGTCGGACGGAAGCGAACACCGGGGAGCTGTTTTTT,CASRTEANTGELFF
-,few,16,TRBV24-1,TRBJ2-1,TGTGCCACCAGTGGCCTAGGGGGGACGTCCTACAATGAGCAGTTCTTC,CATSGLGGTSYNEQFF
TRBD1,few,21,TRBV20-1,TRBJ2-2,TGCAGTGCTAAACGGGACAGGGGAGGCCCGACGGGAGTTGTTAACACCGGGGAGCTGTTTTTT,CSAKRDRGGPTGVVNTGELFF
-,few,16,TRBV5-6,TRBJ2-1,TGTGCCAGCAGAACCGGGACCAAGAGCTCCTACAATGAGCAGTTCTTC,CASRTGTKSSYNEQFF
TRBD2,-,17,TRBV4-3,TRBJ2-2,TGCGCCAGCAGTAAACTAGCGGGGGACTTACTCACCGGGGAGCTGTTTTTT,CASSKLAGDLLTGELFF
TRBD1,many,13,TRBV5-6,TRBJ2-1,TGTGCCAGCAGCTTGGACAGGGGTTATGAGCAGTTCTTC,CASSLDRGYEQFF
-,-,14,TRBV4-2,TRBJ2-1,TGTGCCAGCAGCCAGGTTTCTTTCGGCGATGAGCAGTTCTTC,CASSQVSFGDEQFF
TRBD2,many,14,TRBV28,TRBJ2-1,TGTGCCAGCAGTTTGACTAGCAAGGGGCTTGAGCAGTTCTTC,CASSLTSKGLEQFF
-,few,10,TRBV29-1,TRBJ1-1,TGCAGCGTTGAAGAGGAAGTAGCTTTCTTT,CSVEEEVAFF
TRBD2,few,14,TRBV20-1,TRBJ2-1,TGCAGTGCTAGAGTGGCGGGAGGGTACAATGAGCAGTTCTTC,CSARVAGGYNEQFF
TRBD1,few,15,TRBV7-8,TRBJ1-3,TGTGCCAGCAGTATTGACAGGGTACCTGGAAACACCATATATTTT,CASSIDRVPGNTIYF
TRBD1,many,15,TRBV6-1,TRBJ1-6,TGTGCCAGCAGTGAGTTTCCAGGGGGTAATTCACCCCTCCACTTT,CASSEFPGGNSPLHF
-,few,12,TRBV20-1,TRBJ2-7,TGCAGTGCTAGAGATAATGTCTACGAGCAGTACTTC,CSARDNVYEQYF
TRBD1,few,14,TRBV6-1,TRBJ1-5,TGTGCCACTAAACCAGGACAGGGAAATCAGCCCCAGCATTTT,CATKPGQGNQPQHF
-,few,13,TRBV6-2/TRBV6-3,TRBJ2-7,TGTGCCAGCAGACAACCAGCCCAGTACGAGCAGTACTTC,CASRQPAQYEQYF
TRBD1,many,13,TRBV5-1,TRBJ1-5,TGCGCCAGCAGCTCCGGACAGGGAAGACCCCAGCATTTT,CASSSGQGRPQHF
-,-,16,TRBV3-1,TRBJ1-6,TGTGCCAGCAGCCAAGATGGGCAGATCTATAATTCACCCCTCCACTTT,CASSQDGQIYNSPLHF
-,few,16,TRBV5-6,TRBJ2-5,TGTGCCAGCAGCTTTTATTCGACACACTATCAAGAGACCCAGTACTTC,CASSFYSTHYQETQYF
-,-,15,TRBV20-1,TRBJ2-7,TGCAGTGCTAGAGATCTAGGGACGGGCGCGGATCAGGAACACTTC,CSARDLGTGADQEHF
-,-,14,TRBV18,TRBJ2-5,TGTGCCAGCTCACCAAAACAGAACCAAGAGACCCAGTACTTC,CASSPKQNQETQYF
-,once,15,TRBV5-5,TRBJ2-5,TGTGCCAGCAGCTTGGTGGCAGCCCAGCAAGAGACCCAGTACTTC,CASSLVAAQQETQYF